A selection of T cell receptor beta chains follows, all from one sample in a study of CD4 T cell repertoires and nickel. A single record per CDR3 protein comes from TCRdb applying MiXCR to the RT-PCR reads. In the table there are some 250 distinct CDR3 sequences, around 79% of which are singletons. The material sequenced was CD4+ T cells from blood, not recorded whether cultured. Every receptor here comes from a human donor in a nickel allergy study, with or without nickel allergy (not recorded which). It is not recorded whether this sample comes from one donor or several. The CDR3 runs from the conserved cysteine through the conserved F or W. A D gene is named only where the DNA matches it firmly. Size tells how often a clone was seen (once, few, many) or the class of an expanded clone, and some rows leave it out.

V: TRBV20-1; J: TRBJ2-5; size: -; length: 15; D: -; CDR3: CSASDPASMAGTQYF; DNA: TGCAGTGCTAGTGATCCGGCTAGCATGGCAGGGACCCAGTACTTC
V: TRBV6-2/TRBV6-3; J: TRBJ2-7; size: once; length: 13; D: TRBD1; CDR3: CASSRTGTYEQYF; DNA: TGTGCCAGCAGCCGGACAGGGACCTACGAGCAGTACTTC
V: TRBV7-9; J: TRBJ2-7; size: -; length: 15; D: -; CDR3: CASSLEGSRSYEQYF; DNA: TGTGCCAGCAGCTTAGAGGGCAGCAGGTCCTACGAGCAGTACTTC
V: TRBV10-3; J: TRBJ2-5; size: -; length: 14; D: TRBD1; CDR3: CAIRRDRSQETQYF; DNA: TGTGCCATCAGACGGGACAGGAGCCAAGAGACCCAGTACTTC
V: TRBV5-1; J: TRBJ2-5; size: -; length: 15; D: TRBD2; CDR3: CASSFAGGPGETQYF; DNA: TGCGCCAGCAGCTTCGCGGGGGGGCCGGGCGAGACCCAGTACTTC
V: TRBV30; J: TRBJ2-2; size: -; length: 15; D: TRBD1; CDR3: CAWRDRGLVTGELFF; DNA: TGTGCCTGGAGAGACAGGGGGCTGGTCACCGGGGAGCTGTTTTTT
V: TRBV7-3; J: TRBJ2-3; size: -; length: 15; D: -; CDR3: CASSLSPTSTDTQYF; DNA: TGTGCCAGCAGCTTATCTCCAACTAGCACAGATACGCAGTATTTT
V: TRBV6-2/TRBV6-3; J: TRBJ2-1; size: few; length: 18; D: -; CDR3: CASSYSPPGGGLYNEQFF; DNA: TGTGCCAGCAGTTACTCCCCTCCTGGCGGGGGCCTCTACAATGAGCAGTTCTTC
V: TRBV5-1; J: TRBJ2-3; size: -; length: 15; D: -; CDR3: CASSRDFSPTDTQYF; DNA: TGCGCCAGCAGCCGGGACTTCTCACCCACAGATACGCAGTATTTT
V: TRBV5-1; J: TRBJ1-5; size: hyperexpanded; length: 17; D: -; CDR3: CASSLGHDRRPFQPQHF; DNA: TGCGCCAGCAGCTTGGGCCACGACCGCCGTCCCTTTCAGCCCCAGCATTTT
V: TRBV5-1; J: TRBJ1-1; size: -; length: 14; D: TRBD1; CDR3: CASSPPDRGAEAFF; DNA: TGCGCCAGCAGCCCCCCCGACAGGGGGGCTGAAGCTTTCTTT
V: TRBV5-6; J: TRBJ2-5; size: -; length: 16; D: TRBD2; CDR3: CASSLAGSGVQETQYF; DNA: TGTGCCAGCAGCTTGGCCGGGAGCGGGGTTCAAGAGACCCAGTACTTC
V: TRBV11-1; J: TRBJ2-2; size: -; length: 15; D: -; CDR3: CASSPRAGNTGELFF; DNA: TGTGCCAGCAGTCCTAGGGCAGGGAACACCGGGGAGCTGTTTTTT
V: TRBV11-2; J: TRBJ2-1; size: -; length: 17; D: -; CDR3: CASSLGRRGLAVGEQFF; DNA: TGTGCCAGCAGCTTAGGACGACGGGGGCTAGCGGTCGGTGAGCAGTTCTTC
V: TRBV29-1; J: TRBJ1-2; size: -; length: 15; D: -; CDR3: CSVAGRDTTFYGYTF; DNA: TGCAGCGTTGCTGGGAGGGACACCACGTTCTATGGCTACACCTTC
V: TRBV25-1; J: TRBJ2-3; size: -; length: 19; D: TRBD2; CDR3: CASSEAGLAGAPWRDTQYF; DNA: TGTGCCAGCAGTGAGGCGGGACTAGCGGGGGCGCCTTGGAGGGATACGCAGTATTTT
V: TRBV7-9; J: TRBJ1-1; size: -; length: 13; D: -; CDR3: CASANELNTEAFF; DNA: TGTGCCAGCGCGAACGAACTGAACACTGAAGCTTTCTTT
V: TRBV14; J: TRBJ2-1; size: -; length: 15; D: -; CDR3: CASRPQALRYNEQFF; DNA: TGTGCCAGCAGACCTCAGGCACTACGCTACAATGAGCAGTTCTTC
V: TRBV6-6; J: TRBJ2-7; size: -; length: 12; D: -; CDR3: CASSYSGVEQYF; DNA: TGTGCCAGCAGTTACTCTGGGGTCGAGCAGTACTTC
V: TRBV5-1; J: TRBJ2-7; size: -; length: 15; D: -; CDR3: CASSVTGSSSYEQYF; DNA: TGCGCCAGCAGCGTGACAGGCTCAAGCTCCTACGAGCAGTACTTC
V: TRBV7-2; J: TRBJ2-1; size: -; length: 15; D: -; CDR3: CASSLVAGPPDEQFF; DNA: TGTGCCAGCAGCTTAGTGGCGGGACCCCCGGATGAGCAGTTCTTC
V: TRBV4-2; J: TRBJ2-5; size: -; length: 17; D: TRBD2; CDR3: CASSQEVSAGGKETQYF; DNA: TGTGCCAGCAGCCAAGAAGTGTCAGCGGGGGGGAAAGAGACCCAGTACTTC
V: TRBV7-9; J: TRBJ1-5; size: -; length: 13; D: TRBD1; CDR3: CASSTGVGQPQHF; DNA: TGTGCCAGCAGCACAGGGGTCGGGCAGCCCCAGCATTTT
V: TRBV7-2; J: TRBJ2-3; size: -; length: 15; D: TRBD2; CDR3: CASSPWAGGQDTQYF; DNA: TGTGCCAGCAGCCCGTGGGCGGGGGGGCAAGATACGCAGTATTTT
V: TRBV3-1; J: TRBJ1-2; size: -; length: 11; D: -; CDR3: CASSYNYGYTF; DNA: TGTGCCAGCAGCTACAATTATGGCTACACTTTC
V: TRBV25-1; J: TRBJ1-6; size: -; length: 13; D: -; CDR3: CASRGEYNSPLHF; DNA: TGTGCCAGCAGGGGGGAATATAATTCACCCCTCCACTTT
V: TRBV18; J: TRBJ1-6; size: -; length: 14; D: TRBD1; CDR3: CASSTDRKYSPLHF; DNA: TGTGCCAGCTCAACGGACAGGAAATATTCACCCCTCCACTTT
V: TRBV18; J: TRBJ2-7; size: -; length: 14; D: TRBD1; CDR3: CASSRTGERSEQYF; DNA: TGTGCCAGCTCACGTACAGGGGAAAGATCCGAGCAGTACTTC
V: TRBV7-6; J: TRBJ2-7; size: -; length: 15; D: -; CDR3: CASSLDTGVTYEQYF; DNA: TGTGCCAGCAGCTTAGATACAGGTGTAACCTACGAGCAGTACTTC
V: TRBV2; J: TRBJ2-2; size: -; length: 15; D: -; CDR3: CASSEFGRGTGELFF; DNA: TGTGCCAGCAGTGAATTCGGCAGGGGCACCGGGGAGCTGTTTTTT
V: TRBV9; J: TRBJ2-7; size: -; length: 14; D: -; CDR3: CASSVSMASYEQYF; DNA: TGTGCCAGCAGCGTAAGTATGGCGAGTTACGAGCAGTACTTC
V: TRBV20-1; J: TRBJ1-2; size: -; length: 14; D: -; CDR3: CSAGGTLPNYGYTF; DNA: TGCAGTGCTGGCGGGACACTTCCGAACTATGGCTACACCTTC
V: TRBV6-5; J: TRBJ2-1; size: once; length: 15; D: TRBD2; CDR3: CASRTLAGGYNEQFF; DNA: TGTGCCAGCAGGACCCTAGCGGGGGGTTACAATGAGCAGTTCTTC
V: TRBV11-2; J: TRBJ2-5; size: -; length: 14; D: -; CDR3: CASSLEAGQETQYF; DNA: TGTGCCAGCAGCTTAGAGGCGGGACAAGAGACCCAGTACTTC
V: TRBV7-3; J: TRBJ1-1; size: -; length: 15; D: TRBD1; CDR3: CASSLLATGDTEAFF; DNA: TGTGCCAGCAGCTTATTGGCGACAGGGGACACTGAAGCTTTCTTT
V: TRBV11-2; J: TRBJ1-2; size: -; length: 17; D: -; CDR3: CASSRILQGSTNYGYTF; DNA: TGTGCCAGCAGCCGGATCCTACAGGGTTCGACTAACTATGGCTACACCTTC
V: TRBV12-3/TRBV12-4; J: TRBJ2-2; size: -; length: 16; D: -; CDR3: CASSQPTGTNTGELFF; DNA: TGTGCCAGCAGCCAACCGACTGGGACGAACACCGGGGAGCTGTTTTTT
V: TRBV7-6; J: TRBJ2-2; size: -; length: 14; D: -; CDR3: CASSFGGKGGELFF; DNA: TGTGCCAGCAGCTTCGGGGGAAAGGGCGGGGAGCTGTTTTTT
V: TRBV20-1; J: TRBJ2-7; size: -; length: 11; D: -; CDR3: CSAKDTYEQYF; DNA: TGCAGTGCTAAGGACACCTACGAGCAGTACTTC
V: TRBV5-1; J: TRBJ2-6; size: -; length: 15; D: -; CDR3: CASSLGNSGANVLTF; DNA: TGCGCCAGCAGCTTGGGCAACTCTGGGGCCAACGTCCTGACTTTC
V: TRBV5-1; J: TRBJ2-7; size: -; length: 14; D: TRBD1; CDR3: CASSRQGATYEQYF; DNA: TGCGCCAGCAGCCGACAGGGAGCAACCTACGAGCAGTACTTC
V: TRBV20-1; J: TRBJ2-5; size: -; length: 13; D: -; CDR3: CSAPRQAQETQYF; DNA: TGCAGTGCTCCCCGACAGGCACAAGAGACCCAGTACTTC
V: TRBV27; J: TRBJ2-1; size: -; length: 16; D: TRBD2; CDR3: CASSSLRLAGDNEQFF; DNA: TGTGCCAGCAGTTCGCTTCGACTAGCGGGGGACAATGAGCAGTTCTTC
V: TRBV6-5; J: TRBJ1-1; size: -; length: 16; D: -; CDR3: CASSYPQGSLGTEAFF; DNA: TGTGCCAGCAGTTACCCTCAGGGATCTCTTGGCACTGAAGCTTTCTTT
V: TRBV12-3/TRBV12-4; J: TRBJ1-3; size: -; length: 14; D: TRBD1; CDR3: CASSPGQGRNTIYF; DNA: TGTGCCAGCAGTCCAGGACAGGGTAGAAACACCATATATTTT
V: TRBV25-1; J: TRBJ1-2; size: -; length: 13; D: TRBD1; CDR3: CASSGQGAGGYTF; DNA: TGTGCCAGCAGCGGACAGGGGGCGGGTGGCTACACCTTC
V: TRBV7-2; J: TRBJ1-5; size: few; length: 15; D: TRBD1; CDR3: CASSLGTGGRQPQHF; DNA: TGTGCCAGCAGCTTAGGGACAGGGGGTCGACAGCCCCAGCATTTT
V: TRBV5-1; J: TRBJ2-7; size: -; length: 16; D: -; CDR3: CASSLGHRDSSYEQYF; DNA: TGCGCCAGCAGCTTGGGCCACAGGGATAGTTCCTACGAGCAGTACTTC
V: TRBV7-3; J: TRBJ2-1; size: -; length: 16; D: TRBD2; CDR3: CASSSAGGVAYNEQFF; DNA: TGTGCCAGCAGCTCCGCCGGGGGGGTCGCGTACAATGAGCAGTTCTTC
V: TRBV7-9; J: TRBJ2-2; size: -; length: 15; D: -; CDR3: CASSDGLPNTGELFF; DNA: TGTGCCAGCAGCGATGGACTACCGAACACCGGGGAGCTGTTTTTT
V: TRBV7-2; J: TRBJ2-3; size: -; length: 15; D: TRBD2; CDR3: CASSQPTSGADTQYF; DNA: TGTGCCAGCAGCCAACCTACTAGCGGGGCAGATACGCAGTATTTT
V: TRBV10-3; J: TRBJ2-5; size: -; length: 13; D: -; CDR3: CAISGTGAETQYF; DNA: TGTGCCATCAGTGGTACGGGGGCGGAGACCCAGTACTTC
V: TRBV7-2; J: TRBJ2-3; size: -; length: 17; D: TRBD2; CDR3: CASSLHGSGGTTDTQYF; DNA: TGTGCCAGCAGCTTACACGGGAGCGGGGGGACGACAGATACGCAGTATTTT
V: TRBV12-3/TRBV12-4; J: TRBJ2-3; size: -; length: 14; D: -; CDR3: CASSPWGSTDTQYF; DNA: TGTGCCAGCAGTCCCTGGGGGAGCACAGATACGCAGTATTTT
V: TRBV7-2; J: TRBJ2-7; size: -; length: 15; D: -; CDR3: CASSLEGQGLWEQYF; DNA: TGTGCCAGCAGCTTAGAGGGCCAGGGCCTGTGGGAACAGTACTTC
V: TRBV7-2; J: TRBJ2-4; size: -; length: 15; D: -; CDR3: CASTLQGPLGRIQYF; DNA: TGTGCCAGCACCCTCCAGGGCCCCTTGGGGCGCATTCAGTACTTC
V: TRBV25-1; J: TRBJ1-5; size: -; length: 12; D: -; CDR3: CASSERNQPQHF; DNA: TGTGCCAGCAGTGAACGGAATCAGCCCCAGCATTTT